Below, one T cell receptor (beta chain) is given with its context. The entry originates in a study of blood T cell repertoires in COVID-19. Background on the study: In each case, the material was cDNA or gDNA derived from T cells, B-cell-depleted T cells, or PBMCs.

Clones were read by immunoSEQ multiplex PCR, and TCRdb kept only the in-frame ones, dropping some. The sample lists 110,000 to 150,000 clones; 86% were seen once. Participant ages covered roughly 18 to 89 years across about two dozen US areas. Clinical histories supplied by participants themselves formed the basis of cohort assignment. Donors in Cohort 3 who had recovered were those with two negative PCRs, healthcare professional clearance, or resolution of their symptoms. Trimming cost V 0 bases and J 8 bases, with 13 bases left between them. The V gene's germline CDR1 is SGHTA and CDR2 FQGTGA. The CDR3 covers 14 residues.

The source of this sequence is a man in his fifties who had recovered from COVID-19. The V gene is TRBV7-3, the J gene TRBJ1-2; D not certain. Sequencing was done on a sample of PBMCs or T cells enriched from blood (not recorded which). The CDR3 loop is CASSLTPGGYGYTF. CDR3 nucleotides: TGTGCCAGCAGCTTAACTCCCGGAGGGTACGGCTACACCTTC.